The sequence of this T cell receptor (beta chain) was determined in a study of shared clonotypes between healthy human individuals. Terminally differentiated effector memory CD45RA+ cells were excluded from the naive CD8 cells, which were CD45RO-negative and positively selected for CCR7. Libraries were prepared by immunoSEQ multiplex PCR; TCRdb keeps only in-frame clonotypes and omits some of them. The top ten hold approximately 1.7% of the sample, which has roughly 2.1 million clones, 85% to 95% seen once. General study points: The study found lower generation probabilities in non-shared clonotypes than in those shared by all four donors. A handful of donors showed sharing of approximately 4.7% of naive CD4 clonotypes.

V dropped 3 bases and J dropped 7 bases, with 11 bases sitting between them. CDR1 is SGDLS, CDR2 YYNGEE, per germline. This CDR3 is built from 12 residues. Notes on this clone: What it binds is unknown.

Sequencing was done on a sample of naive CD8+ T cells from PBMCs. This clonotype was obtained from a man younger than 35 in good health. Some clones in this sample may be carry-over from other donors' samples. The rearrangement joins TRBV9 to TRBJ2-7; D uncertain. The chain's CDR3 is CASSAGEAEQYF. The CDR3 bases are TGTGCCAGCAGCGCTGGCGAGGCGGAGCAGTACTTC.